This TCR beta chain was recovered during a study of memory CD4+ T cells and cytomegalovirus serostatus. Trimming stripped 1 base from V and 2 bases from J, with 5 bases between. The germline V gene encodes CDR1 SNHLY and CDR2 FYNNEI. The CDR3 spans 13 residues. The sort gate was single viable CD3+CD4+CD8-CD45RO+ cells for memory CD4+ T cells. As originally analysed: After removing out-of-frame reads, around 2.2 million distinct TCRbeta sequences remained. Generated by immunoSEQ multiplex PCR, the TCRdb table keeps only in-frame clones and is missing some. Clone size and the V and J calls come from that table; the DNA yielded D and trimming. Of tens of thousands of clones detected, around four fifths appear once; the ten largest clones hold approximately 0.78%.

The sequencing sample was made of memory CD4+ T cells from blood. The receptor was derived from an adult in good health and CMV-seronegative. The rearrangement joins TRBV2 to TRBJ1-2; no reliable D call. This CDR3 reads CASSEGRNYGYTF. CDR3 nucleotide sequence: TGTGCCAGCAGTGAAGGGAGAAACTATGGCTACACCTTC.